One and the same sample provided the 20 T cell receptor beta chains below, sequenced in a study of naive and memory T cell subsets. The beta constant-region primer was an equimolar mix of two oligonucleotides covering TRBC1 and TRBC2. A single record per CDR3 protein comes from TCRdb applying MiXCR to the UMI-ligation and nested PCR reads. The table shows 150,000 or so distinct CDR3 sequences, with over 15% occurring only once. Source material: naive CD4+ T cells from blood. All receptors derive from a human donor in good health.

This clonotype has only a few counts. The chain couples TRBV20-1 to TRBJ2-1, with a tentative D call TRBD2 (5 bases). Germline V gives CDR1 DFQATT, CDR2 SNEGSKA (reference sequence). Trimming took 5 bases from V and 1 from J, leaving 15 bases between them. This CDR3 contains 15 residues. The CDR3 sequence is CSAAGIARSYNEQFF. As DNA, the CDR3 is TGCAGTGCTGCGGGCATAGCCCGTTCCTACAATGAGCAGTTCTTC.

This clonotype showed up just a few times. The rearrangement uses TRBV27 and TRBJ1-6; 7 bases line up with TRBD1. The germline V gene has CDR1 MNHEY and CDR2 SMNVEV (reference sequence). J gave up 8 bases and V 4 bases, and 5 bases lay outside the gene matches. The CDR3 totals 14 residues. The CDR3 DNA reads as TGTGCCAGCAGTTCGGACAGGCGGTATTCACCCCTCCACTTT. It encodes CASSSDRRYSPLHF.

This clonotype has only one observation. The chain is built from TRBV6-6 and TRBJ2-5, with 7 positions matching TRBD1. Germline trimming cut 7 bases from V and 2 bases from J; bases unmatched to any gene: 13. The CDR3 contains 16 residues. Germline-derived CDR1 and CDR2 are MNHNY and SVGAGI (reference sequence). CDR3 sequence reads: CASTFARTGLQETQYF. CDR3 nucleotide sequence: TGTGCCAGCACCTTCGCCCGGACAGGCTTGCAAGAGACCCAGTACTTC.

A few counts support this clonotype. This sequence joins TRBV20-1 and TRBJ1-2, with 7 bases matching TRBD1. Trimming removed 8 bases from V and 2 bases from J; junction bases left unmatched: 14. In germline, CDR1 is DFQATT, CDR2 SNEGSKA (reference sequence). The CDR3 has 15 amino acids. The CDR3 here is CSTDPPRGQNYGYTF. In DNA form, the CDR3 reads TGCAGTACAGATCCCCCTAGGGGACAGAACTATGGCTACACCTTC.

This chain links TRBV7-9 with TRBJ1-4, with D possibly matching TRBD1 (5 bases). CDR1 and CDR2 (germline): SEHNR, FQNEAQ (reference sequence). The CDR3 length is 15 residues. V was pared by 5 bases and J by 8 bases, with 18 bases between. CDR3 sequence (DNA): TGTGCCAGCAGCCCCCCGGGGGGTGAAGGGGAAAAACTGTTTTTT. Amino acid sequence: CASSPPGGEGEKLFF.

The gene calls are TRBV15 and TRBJ2-2; D uncertain. CDR1 and CDR2 (germline): LNHNV, YYDKDF (reference sequence). The CDR3 spans 12 residues. Trimming took off 0 bases at V and 7 bases at J, with 3 bases between the two ends. The CDR3 DNA reads TGTGCCACCAGCAGAGATGTCGGGGAGCTGTTTTTT. Translation: CATSRDVGELFF.

This clonotype was seen a handful of times. The chain recombines TRBV18 with TRBJ2-1; 7 bases align to TRBD2. The length of the CDR3 is 14 residues. V lost 4 bases and J lost 8; bases outside the gene matches: 8. Germline CDR1 reads KGHSH; CDR2 reads LQKENI. CDR3 coding DNA: TGTGCCAGCTCACTTAAGCGGGATGACGATGAGCAGTTCTTC. This encodes CASSLKRDDDEQFF.

This clonotype was detected a few times. The V call is TRBV27, the J call TRBJ2-2; 9 nucleotides agree with TRBD2. J was trimmed by 6 bases and V by 0 bases; bases with no gene match: 5. The CDR3 loop spans 16 amino acids. The germline CDR1 and CDR2 sequences are MNHEY and SMNVEV (reference sequence). DNA of the CDR3: TGTGCCAGCAGTTTATCCCTAGCGGGATTTTCCGGGGAGCTGTTTTTT. It encodes CASSLSLAGFSGELFF.

This clonotype was picked up a small number of times. This chain joins TRBV18 and TRBJ1-5; no definite D call. CDR3 length: 13 residues. Germline CDR1 is KGHSH and CDR2 is LQKENI. Trimming took 2 bases from V and 5 from J, leaving 7 bases between them. The CDR3 bases are TGTGCCAGCTCACCATCGGAAGATCAGCCCCAGCATTTT. This translates into CASSPSEDQPQHF.

V gene TRBV11-3 combines with J gene TRBJ2-1, with 12 bases aligning to TRBD2. The CDR3 is 21 residues long. Germline V gene data show CDR1 as SGHNT and CDR2 as YENEEA. J was trimmed by 0 bases and V by 5 bases; bases with no gene match: 17. As DNA, the CDR3 is TGTGCCAGCAGCCCAGATCGACTAGCGGGAGTCCCCTCCAGCTCCTACAATGAGCAGTTCTTC. The encoded protein is CASSPDRLAGVPSSSYNEQFF.

This chain connects TRBV12-3 or TRBV12-4 to TRBJ2-1; the match to TRBD1 covers 8 bases. Trimming at V came to 3 bases and at J to 4 bases, leaving 5 bases not matched to a gene. The CDR3 spans 15 residues. The DNA for the CDR3 is TGTGCCAGCAGTTTCGGGACAGGAATATACAATGAGCAGTTCTTC. Its protein product is CASSFGTGIYNEQFF.

V usage is TRBV15 and J usage is TRBJ1-1; D is ambiguous. The germline CDR1 and CDR2 sequences are LNHNV and YYDKDF (reference sequence). The CDR3 is 12 residues long. Trimming removed 0 bases at V and 5 bases at J, with 4 bases between. The CDR3 sequence: CATSRDRTEAFF. CDR3 nucleotides: TGTGCCACCAGCAGAGATAGGACTGAAGCTTTCTTT.

A single count supports this clonotype. The chain recombines TRBV7-9 with TRBJ1-1; 8 bases align to TRBD1. Looked up from germline, CDR1 is SEHNR and CDR2 is FQNEAQ (reference sequence). The trim removed 1 base at V and 6 bases at J, leaving 7 bases unmatched. This CDR3 is built from 15 residues. CDR3 sequence reads: CASSLVEQGEAEAFF. The DNA for the CDR3 is TGTGCCAGCAGCTTAGTTGAACAGGGGGAAGCTGAAGCTTTCTTT.

The gene calls are TRBV20-1 and TRBJ2-5; TRBD2 matches at 7 bases. Germline CDR1 DFQATT, CDR2 SNEGSKA (reference sequence). Trimming at V came to 0 bases and at J to 5 bases, leaving 6 bases not matched to a gene. This CDR3 has 14 residues. CDR3 in DNA: TGCAGTGCTAGAGAAACTGGGGGGGGGGAGACCCAGTACTTC. It specifies CSARETGGGETQYF.

This clonotype has only a few counts. The chain uses TRBV20-1 and TRBJ2-7; 10 nucleotides match TRBD2. The CDR3 runs 13 residues. V dropped 2 bases and J dropped 5; count of bases not matched to a gene: 3. CDR1 and CDR2 from the germline V gene are DFQATT and SNEGSKA (reference sequence). The CDR3 is CSARSLAGDEQYF. In DNA, the CDR3 is TGCAGTGCTAGATCCCTAGCGGGAGACGAGCAGTACTTC.

V and J are TRBV12-3 or TRBV12-4 and TRBJ1-1; the D is unclear. V dropped 1 base and J dropped 1 base, with 7 bases sitting between them. There are 14 residues in the CDR3. The chain's CDR3 is CASSLGAPNTEAFF. The CDR3 DNA is TGTGCCAGCAGTTTAGGAGCCCCGAACACTGAAGCTTTCTTT.

Ten or more counts support this clonotype. The chain uses TRBV5-1 and TRBJ2-5; D unresolved. CDR3 length: 15 amino acids. V gave up 3 bases and J gave up 0 bases, with 12 bases separating them. The germline CDR1 and CDR2 sequences are SGHRS and YFSETQ. The CDR3 sequence: CASSSRPSYQETQYF. CDR3 DNA sequence: TGCGCCAGCAGCTCAAGACCATCGTACCAAGAGACCCAGTACTTC.

This clonotype was counted between two and nine times. This chain uses TRBV7-8 with TRBJ2-1; TRBD2 matches at 9 bases. The trim removed 3 bases at V and 11 bases at J, leaving 11 bases unmatched. This CDR3 is 15 amino acids long. The germline gives CDR1 SGHVS, CDR2 FQNEAQ. The CDR3 DNA sequence: TGTGCCAGCAGCTTTGTGGGACTAGCCCCCGGGAAGCAGTTCTTC. Residues: CASSFVGLAPGKQFF.

The rearrangement uses TRBV5-1 and TRBJ1-6; D is undetermined. This CDR3 contains 14 residues. Looked up from germline, CDR1 is SGHRS and CDR2 is YFSETQ. Trimming removed 0 bases at V and 7 bases at J, with 8 bases between. CDR3 amino acids: CASSLVSDNSPLHF. The CDR3, as DNA: TGCGCCAGCAGCTTGGTTTCAGACAATTCACCCCTCCACTTT.

This clonotype was seen more than once but under ten times. The chain has TRBV20-1 and TRBJ2-1; D gene ambiguous. Germline-derived CDR1 and CDR2 are DFQATT and SNEGSKA (reference sequence). CDR3 length equals 14 residues. The V end was cut by 0 bases, the J end by 0 bases, with 6 bases between. Written as DNA, the CDR3 is TGCAGTGCTAGAGACGGAGACTCCTACAATGAGCAGTTCTTC. The encoded protein is CSARDGDSYNEQFF.